This TCR beta chain was recovered during a study of blood T cell repertoires in COVID-19. In the original analysis: Reference gene primer amplification yielded estimated nucleated cell counts. Some clones are missing from TCRdb's copy, which holds only in-frame ones; the method was immunoSEQ multiplex PCR. V, J and clone size reflect that table, while D and trimming were determined from the DNA. The sample consists of 77,000 or so clones, more than 75% of them appearing once. This clone was observed once. Trimming took 0 bases from V and 5 from J; bases not matched to a gene: 4. CDR1 is SGHRS, CDR2 YFSETQ, per germline. The CDR3 covers 14 residues.

The receptor's source is a woman older than 75 with active or convalescent COVID-19. The sequenced sample consisted of peripheral blood. This sequence joins TRBV5-1 and TRBJ1-2; 7 bases are shared with TRBD1. In nucleotides, the CDR3 is TGCGCCAGCAGCTTGGTCCAGGGGGAGTATGGCTACACCTTC. It specifies CASSLVQGEYGYTF.